The 8 T cell receptor beta chains presented below share a single source sample, sequenced in a study of blood T cells in healthy people across ages (dated by TCRdb to 2013 to 2016). Libraries were made using 5' RACE. The instrument was an Illumina HiSeq 2500. A second roughly 6 to 12 cycle PCR used a sample-barcoded 5' primer and a J-beta primer mix. Using fastp at Q25 and MiXCR, TCRdb reprocessed the public reads and kept productive beta chains. Rows matching on CDR3 protein sequence are summarized as one entry with the most common DNA and genes. The sample table records about 1.6 million distinct CDR3 sequences; roughly 30% of these occur just once. The top ten constitute approximately 10% of the sample. Input material: blood. Receptor source: a woman aged 30 to 39 in good health.

The J gene is TRBJ2-3, the V gene TRBV27, with D possibly being TRBD1 (5 bases). The ends were cut back, 5 bases at V and 5 bases at J, with 11 bases in the middle. The germline gives CDR1 MNHEY, CDR2 SMNVEV (reference sequence). This CDR3 is 13 amino acids long. The CDR3 protein is CASSNQGGDTQYF. CDR3 DNA: TGTGCCAGCAGTAACCAGGGCGGAGATACGCAGTATTTT.

The chain joins TRBV7-7 to TRBJ2-3; D unresolved. V was cut by 5 bases and J by 8 bases, with 17 bases left in between. The CDR3 sequence is 14 residues long. The germline V gene has CDR1 SSHAT and CDR2 FNYEAQ (reference sequence). CDR3 in amino acids: CASSASGVTGTQYF. The DNA of the CDR3 is TGTGCCAGCAGCGCGAGTGGAGTCACGGGTACGCAGTATTTT.

The table lists this clonotype with many counts. The genes are TRBV11-2 and TRBJ2-7, with TRBD1 matching over 7 bases. The germline gives CDR1 SGHAT, CDR2 FQNNGV. This CDR3 is built from 14 residues. With V trimmed by 4 bases and J by 3 bases, 6 bases remained unmatched. The CDR3 nucleotides are TGTGCCAGCAGCTCCACGACAGGGAACTACGAGCAGTACTTC. As protein: CASSSTTGNYEQYF.

This chain connects TRBV7-6 to TRBJ2-7; tentatively, D is TRBD1 (6 bases). The length of the CDR3 is 12 residues. Germline V gives CDR1 SGHVS, CDR2 FNYEAQ. V shed 4 bases and J shed 9 bases, with 13 bases lying between them. Written as DNA, the CDR3 is TGTGCCAGCAGCTCCTTACAGGGTGGGCAGTACTTC. It is translated as CASSSLQGGQYF. Full variable domain (rest looked up from reference TRBV7-6 and TRBJ2-7): GAGVSQSPRYKVTKRGQDVALRCDPISGHVSLYWYRQALGQGPEFLTYFNYEAQQDKSGLPNDRFSAERPEGSISTLTIQRTEQRDSAMYRCASSSLQGGQYFGPGTRLTVT.

A few counts support this clonotype. The gene calls are TRBV3-1 and TRBJ2-5; TRBD2 aligns across 7 bases. The germline V gene has CDR1 LGHDT and CDR2 YNNKEL (reference sequence). The ends lost 6 bases at V and 2 bases at J; junction bases unmatched: 15. The CDR3 spans 17 residues. CDR3 nucleotide sequence: TGTGCCAGCAGGGAAAACCAAGTAGCTAGCGGACAAGAGACCCAGTACTTC. Protein product: CASRENQVASGQETQYF.

The V call is TRBV10-3, the J call TRBJ2-7; 7 bases line up with TRBD1. Germline V gene lookup returns CDR1 ENHRY and CDR2 SYGVKD. With V trimmed by 2 bases and J by 2 bases, 3 bases remained unmatched. The CDR3 is made up of 14 amino acids. CDR3 loop: CAISEGTETYEQYF. CDR3 DNA: TGTGCCATCAGTGAGGGGACAGAAACCTACGAGCAGTACTTC.

This clonotype was seen only a few times. The chain couples TRBV15 to TRBJ1-6; TRBD1 might be the D (6 bases). CDR3 length equals 15 residues. V was pared by 0 bases and J by 10 bases, with 13 bases between. CDR1 is LNHNV, CDR2 YYDKDF, per germline (reference sequence). CDR3: CATSRDQGLSSPLHF. The CDR3 DNA is TGTGCCACCAGCAGAGATCAGGGGTTATCCTCACCCCTCCACTTT.

This clonotype was seen just once. The rearrangement joins TRBV5-1 to TRBJ2-1; the D is unclear. Trimming shortened V by 10 bases and J by 4 bases, and 21 bases separated the two germline ends. Germline V gene sequence: CDR1 SGHRS, CDR2 YFSETQ. This CDR3 has 15 residues. CDR3 region: CAGTSSSTLYNEQFF. CDR3 nucleotides: TGCGCCGGCACCTCTTCGTCTACACTGTACAATGAGCAGTTCTTC.